The 17 T cell receptor beta chains reported below all come from one sample, sequenced in a study of Tregs in tolerant kidney transplant recipients. Method: immunoSEQ multiplex PCR; TCRdb's copy keeps in-frame clones and lacks some. The sample comprises 75,000 to 100,000 clones, more than 80% of which are singletons, and 4.5% to 5% rests with the top ten. Source material: CD8+ T cells from blood. The receptors here all came from a human donor in good health.

CDR3 DNA: TGCAGCGTTACGGAGACCGGGGAGCTGTTTTTT. Residues: CSVTETGELFF. The V and J genes are TRBV29-1 and TRBJ2-2; D is ambiguous. V shed 5 bases and J shed 5 bases, with 6 bases lying between them. CDR1 SQVTM and CDR2 ANQGSEA come from the germline V gene. The CDR3 runs to 11 residues.

The chain recombines TRBV6-6 with TRBJ2-1, with TRBD2 identical over 14 bases. V trimming: 2 bases; J trimming: 6 bases; junction bases outside the gene matches: 3. Germline CDR1 reads MNHNY; CDR2 reads SVGAGI (reference sequence). CDR3 size: 16 residues. As DNA, the CDR3 is TGTGCCAGCAGTTACCTCGGACTAGCGGGGGGCAATGAGCAGTTCTTC. Amino acid sequence: CASSYLGLAGGNEQFF.

The chain has TRBV29-1 and TRBJ2-1; 7 nucleotides agree with TRBD2. Losses at the gene ends were 0 bases for V and 7 bases for J; bases not matched to a gene: 6. The V gene's germline CDR1 is SQVTM and CDR2 ANQGSEA. The CDR3 length is 14 residues. This CDR3 reads CSVEDAGEENEQFF. In DNA, the CDR3 is TGCAGCGTTGAAGATGCGGGAGAGGAAAATGAGCAGTTCTTC.

V gene TRBV10-1 combines with J gene TRBJ1-1; 7 bases fit TRBD1. J was trimmed by 4 bases and V by 2 bases; bases with no gene match: 7. The CDR3 extends over 15 amino acids. Germline CDR1 and CDR2: WNHNN and SYGVQD (reference sequence). The CDR3 DNA follows: TGCGCCAGCAGTGAGGAAGGGGGCACGGGCACTGAAGCTTTCTTT. Protein sequence: CASSEEGGTGTEAFF.

This clone occurred once. The chain carries TRBV7-9 and TRBJ2-7; 9 positions agree with TRBD1. The ends lost 3 bases at V and 2 bases at J; junction bases unmatched: 5. CDR1 and CDR2 (germline): SEHNR, FQNEAQ (reference sequence). The CDR3 is 15 amino acids. The CDR3 region is CASSFRDRATYEQYF. In nucleotides, the CDR3 is TGTGCCAGCAGCTTCCGGGACAGGGCAACCTACGAGCAGTACTTC.

This chain connects TRBV7-9 to TRBJ2-1; D is ambiguous. Looked up from germline, CDR1 is SEHNR and CDR2 is FQNEAQ (reference sequence). V dropped 1 base and J dropped 6 bases, with 4 bases sitting between them. CDR3 length equals 12 residues. The CDR3 spells CASSLGSNEQFF. The CDR3, as DNA: TGTGCCAGCAGCTTAGGTAGCAATGAGCAGTTCTTC.

The chain employs TRBV9 and TRBJ1-6; perhaps TRBD1 as D (6 bases). V lost 3 bases to trimming and J lost 9 bases, with 13 bases between them. This CDR3 has 14 residues. Germline V gene sequence: CDR1 SGDLS, CDR2 YYNGEE. CDR3 sequence reads: CASSDPQGFSPLHF. The CDR3 DNA reads TGTGCCAGCAGCGACCCACAGGGATTTTCACCCCTCCACTTT.

V gene TRBV5-5 combines with J gene TRBJ1-2; possibly TRBD1 for D (5 bases). The CDR3 is 14 residues long. Deletions cut 5 bases from V and 7 bases from J, with 18 bases between. Germline lookup yields CDR1 SGHKS and CDR2 YYEKEE (reference sequence). This CDR3 reads CASRFGEEGAGYTF. The CDR3 DNA reads TGTGCCAGCAGGTTCGGGGAGGAAGGGGCTGGCTACACCTTC. Combining the CDR3 with reference TRBV5-5 and TRBJ1-2 gives the whole variable domain DAGVTQSPTHLIKTRGQQVTLRCSPISGHKSVSWYQQVLGQGPQFIFQYYEKEERGRGNFPDRFSARQFPNYSSELNVNALLLGDSALYLCASRFGEEGAGYTFGSGTRLTVV.

V gene TRBV15 combines with J gene TRBJ2-7; a weak D match, TRBD1 (5 bases). The CDR3 consists of 17 residues. Trimming stripped 0 bases from V and 3 bases from J, with 18 bases between. The germline gives CDR1 LNHNV, CDR2 YYDKDF (reference sequence). In nucleotides, the CDR3 is TGTGCCACCAGCAGAGAGCTAGGGGCCAAAATTCTCTACGAGCAGTACTTC. Residues: CATSRELGAKILYEQYF.

This sequence joins TRBV10-3 and TRBJ2-2; D gene uncertain. Germline V gene lookup returns CDR1 ENHRY and CDR2 SYGVKD. The CDR3 is 14 amino acids. Trimming left V 9 bases short and J 0 bases short, with 11 bases between. CDR3 region: CAMMSTTNTGELFF. The CDR3 coding sequence is TGTGCCATGATGTCGACAACGAACACCGGGGAGCTGTTTTTT.

The rearrangement joins TRBV30 to TRBJ2-2; 8 bases agree with TRBD2. Losses at the gene ends were 3 bases for V and 7 bases for J; bases not matched to a gene: 4. The CDR3 spans 13 residues. CDR1 GTSNPN and CDR2 SVGIG come from the germline V gene (reference sequence). The CDR3 sequence is CAWSDSGIGELFF. CDR3 nucleotide sequence: TGTGCCTGGAGCGATAGCGGGATCGGGGAGCTGTTTTTT. Complete variable domain (other parts from reference TRBV30 and TRBJ2-2): SQTIHQWPATLVQPVGSPLSLECTVEGTSNPNLYWYRQAAGRGLQLLFYSVGIGQISSEVPQNLSASRPQDRQFILSSKKLLLSDSGFYLCAWSDSGIGELFFGEGSRLTVL.

This chain uses TRBV29-1 with TRBJ2-7, with 10 bases identical to TRBD2. V shed 1 base, J shed 3 bases, and the junction held 3 bases outside the gene matches. This CDR3 has 14 residues. Germline V lookup: CDR1 SQVTM, CDR2 ANQGSEA. The CDR3 bases are TGCAGCGTTGAAGCGGCTAGCGGGAGCTACGAGCAGTACTTC. Translated, it gives CSVEAASGSYEQYF.

The CDR3 DNA is TGTGCCACCAGCAGGCAGGAGCTAACTTACTACGAGCAGTACTTC. Protein product: CATSRQELTYYEQYF. The gene calls are TRBV15 and TRBJ2-7; D is ambiguous. The CDR3 has 15 residues. The germline CDR1 and CDR2 sequences are LNHNV and YYDKDF (reference sequence). V lost 3 bases and J lost 3, with 15 bases in between.

The rearrangement uses TRBV19 and TRBJ1-2; D is ambiguous. The V end lost 1 base, the J end lost 4 bases, and 7 bases lay between the germline ends. The CDR3 spans 13 residues. Germline CDR1 reads LNHDA; CDR2 reads SQIVND (reference sequence). The CDR3 loop is CASSIGLAYGYTF. CDR3 bases: TGTGCCAGTAGTATAGGCTTGGCCTATGGCTACACCTTC. Full variable domain (remainder filled in from reference TRBV19 and TRBJ1-2): DGGITQSPKYLFRKEGQNVTLSCEQNLNHDAMYWYRQDPGQGLRLIYYSQIVNDFQKGDIAEGYSVSREKKESFPLTVTSAQKNPTAFYLCASSIGLAYGYTFGSGTRLTVV.

The genes are TRBV19 and TRBJ1-3; 8 bases align to TRBD1. The CDR3 covers 15 residues. Per germline, CDR1 LNHDA and CDR2 SQIVND (reference sequence). The V gene end was trimmed by 6 bases and the J gene end by 0 bases; junction bases not matched to a gene: 4. CDR3 DNA sequence: TGTGCCAGTAGCTCTACAGGGGGCTCTGGAAACACCATATATTTT. Translating it yields CASSSTGGSGNTIYF.

The rearrangement links TRBV5-1 to TRBJ2-7; D might be TRBD1 (5 bases). Germline V gene data show CDR1 as SGHRS and CDR2 as YFSETQ. The ends were cut back, 3 bases at V and 2 bases at J, with 9 bases in the middle. This CDR3 has 13 amino acids. The CDR3 spells CASSYDSTYEQYF. CDR3 sequence (DNA): TGCGCCAGCAGCTACGACAGCACCTACGAGCAGTACTTC.

This clone was found once. The chain carries TRBV2 and TRBJ2-1; 7 bases match TRBD2. The CDR3 totals 16 residues. Per germline, CDR1 SNHLY and CDR2 FYNNEI. J lost 10 bases, V lost 6 bases, and 18 bases had no gene match. The CDR3 coding sequence is TGTGCCAGCAGCAAAACTAGCGCTAAGGGTCTATGGGAGCAGTTCTTC. Translation: CASSKTSAKGLWEQFF.